This TCR beta chain was identified in a study of blood T cell repertoires in COVID-19. For the study at large: T cells, B-cell-depleted T cells, or PBMCs provided the cDNA or gDNA that served as material.

The germline gives CDR1 SGHTA, CDR2 FQGNSA. The CDR3 sequence is 15 residues long. V lost 4 bases and J lost 10; bases outside the gene matches: 10. Here immunoSEQ multiplex PCR was the method, and the copy in TCRdb shows in-frame clones only, minus some. The sample consists of 250,000 or so clones, 70% to 90% of them appearing once. Sequencing was carried out using peripheral blood. The chain combines TRBV7-2 with TRBJ1-6, with 7 bases lining up with TRBD1. The origin of this receptor is an elderly man with acute or convalescent COVID-19. CDR3 nucleotides: TGTGCCAGCAGCTACCAGACAGGGCCTTACTCACCCCTCCACTTT. Amino acids: CASSYQTGPYSPLHF.